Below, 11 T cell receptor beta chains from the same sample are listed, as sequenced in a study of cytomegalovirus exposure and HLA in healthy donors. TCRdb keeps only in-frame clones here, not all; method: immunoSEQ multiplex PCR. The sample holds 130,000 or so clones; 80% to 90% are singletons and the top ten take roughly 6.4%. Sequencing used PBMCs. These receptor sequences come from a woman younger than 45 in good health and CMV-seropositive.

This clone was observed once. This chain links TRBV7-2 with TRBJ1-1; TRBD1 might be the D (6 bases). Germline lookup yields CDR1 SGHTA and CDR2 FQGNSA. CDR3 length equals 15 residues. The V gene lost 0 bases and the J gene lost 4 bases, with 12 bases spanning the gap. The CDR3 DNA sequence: TGTGCCAGCAGCTTAGCCCCAGGGGCCCGCACTGAAGCTTTCTTT. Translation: CASSLAPGARTEAFF.

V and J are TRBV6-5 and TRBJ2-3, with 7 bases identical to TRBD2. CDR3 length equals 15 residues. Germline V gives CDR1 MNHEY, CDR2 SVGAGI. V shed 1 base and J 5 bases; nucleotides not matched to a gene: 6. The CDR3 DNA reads TGTGCCAGCAGTTACTGGGCGGGGAGGGGAGATACGCAGTATTTT. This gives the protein CASSYWAGRGDTQYF.

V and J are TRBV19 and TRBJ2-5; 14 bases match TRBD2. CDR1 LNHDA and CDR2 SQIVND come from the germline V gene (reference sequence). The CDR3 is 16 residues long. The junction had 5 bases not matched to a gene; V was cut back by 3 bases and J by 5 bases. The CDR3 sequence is CASSIPGTSGSETQYF. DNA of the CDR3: TGTGCCAGTAGTATCCCCGGGACTAGCGGGAGTGAGACCCAGTACTTC.

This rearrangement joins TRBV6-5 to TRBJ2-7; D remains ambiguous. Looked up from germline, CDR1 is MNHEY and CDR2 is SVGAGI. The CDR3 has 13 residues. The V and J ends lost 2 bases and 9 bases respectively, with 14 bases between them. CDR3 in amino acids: CASSYPGLDSQYF. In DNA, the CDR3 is TGTGCCAGCAGTTACCCAGGCCTTGATTCGCAGTACTTC.

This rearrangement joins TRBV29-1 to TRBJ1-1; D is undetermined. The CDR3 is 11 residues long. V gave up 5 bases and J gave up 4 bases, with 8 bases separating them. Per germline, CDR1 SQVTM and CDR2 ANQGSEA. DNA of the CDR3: TGCAGCGTTCGGTGGAGCACTGAAGCTTTCTTT. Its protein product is CSVRWSTEAFF. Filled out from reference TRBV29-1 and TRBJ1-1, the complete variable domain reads SAVISQKPSRDICQRGTSLTIQCQVDSQVTMMFWYRQQPGQSLTLIATANQGSEATYESGFVIDKFPISRPNLTFSTLTVSNMSPEDSSIYLCSVRWSTEAFFGQGTRLTVV.

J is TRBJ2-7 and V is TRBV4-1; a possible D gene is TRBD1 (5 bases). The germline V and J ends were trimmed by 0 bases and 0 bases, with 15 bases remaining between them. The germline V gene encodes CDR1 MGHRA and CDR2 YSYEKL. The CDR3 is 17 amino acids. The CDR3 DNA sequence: TGCGCCAGCAGCCAAGAATCACGGGCAGGGTCCTCCTACGAGCAGTACTTC. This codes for CASSQESRAGSSYEQYF.

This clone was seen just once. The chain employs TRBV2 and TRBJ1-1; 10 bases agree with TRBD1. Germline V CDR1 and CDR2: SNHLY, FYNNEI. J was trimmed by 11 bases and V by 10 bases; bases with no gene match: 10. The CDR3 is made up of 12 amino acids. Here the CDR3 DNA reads TGTGCCAACCCGGACAGGGGGGATAATGCTTTCTTT. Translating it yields CANPDRGDNAFF.

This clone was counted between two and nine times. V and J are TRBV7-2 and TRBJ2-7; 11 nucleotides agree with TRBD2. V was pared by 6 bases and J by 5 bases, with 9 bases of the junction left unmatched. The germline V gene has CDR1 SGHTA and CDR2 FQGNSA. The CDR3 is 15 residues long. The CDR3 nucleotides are TGTGCCAGCAGTCGAACTAGCGGGAGAGCCCACGAGCAGTACTTC. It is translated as CASSRTSGRAHEQYF.

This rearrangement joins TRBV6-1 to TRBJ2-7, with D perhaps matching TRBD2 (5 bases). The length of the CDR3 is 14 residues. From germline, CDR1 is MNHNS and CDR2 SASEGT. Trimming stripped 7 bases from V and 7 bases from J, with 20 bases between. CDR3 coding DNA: TGTGCCAGCAACCCGGACGCGAACCGAGGGGAGCAGTACTTC. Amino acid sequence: CASNPDANRGEQYF.

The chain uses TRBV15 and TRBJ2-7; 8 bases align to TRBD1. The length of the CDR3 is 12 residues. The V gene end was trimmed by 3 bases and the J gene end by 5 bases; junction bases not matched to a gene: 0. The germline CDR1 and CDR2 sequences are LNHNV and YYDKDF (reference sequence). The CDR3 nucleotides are TGTGCCACCAGCAGGGACAGGGACGAGCAGTACTTC. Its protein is CATSRDRDEQYF.

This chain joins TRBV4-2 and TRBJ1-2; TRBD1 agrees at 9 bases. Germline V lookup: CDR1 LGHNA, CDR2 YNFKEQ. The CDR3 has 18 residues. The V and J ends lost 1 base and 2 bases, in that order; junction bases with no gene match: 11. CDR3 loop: CASSQVGTGYSRNYGYTF. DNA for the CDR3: TGTGCCAGCAGCCAAGTCGGGACAGGGTACTCTCGGAACTATGGCTACACCTTC.